This T cell receptor beta chain stems from a study of blood T cell repertoires in COVID-19. Study background: Specimens from acute and convalescent COVID-19 originated in the United States, Italy and Spain.

In the original workflow: Amplification of reference gene primers provided the estimated nucleated cell counts. Assay: immunoSEQ multiplex PCR; the TCRdb copy retains only in-frame clones and omits some. That table gives V, J and clone size, and the DNA gave D and trimming. This table has around 270,000 clones, around 90% appearing once. Trimming removed 5 bases from V and 3 bases from J, with 10 bases in between. The CDR3 has 13 residues. In germline, CDR1 is SGHVS, CDR2 FQNEAQ. Individuals in the exposed group had encountered a COVID-19 case within 2 weeks preceding study entry. The specimen was PBMCs or T cells enriched from blood (not recorded which). This TCR derives from a woman between 40 and 50 years old who had been exposed to COVID-19. V and J are TRBV7-8 and TRBJ1-1, with unresolved D. The CDR3 DNA reads TGTGCCAGCAGCCGCCGGACTTACACTGAAGCTTTCTTT. This codes for CASSRRTYTEAFF.